This T cell receptor (beta chain) came from a study of brain metastases from non-small cell lung cancer. Study results and caveats: In approximately 60% of brain metastases, T-cell clones were expanded compared with matched primary tumors. Paired brain metastases and primary tumors largely shared TCR repertoires.

Profiled with immunoSEQ multiplex PCR; TCRdb holds only in-frame clones, not every one. The sample has approximately 4,900 clones, about 83% seen once. The CDR3 has 12 residues. Deletions cut 2 bases from V and 5 bases from J, with 7 bases between. In germline, CDR1 is SGHDT, CDR2 YYEEEE. On this clone: What it binds is not known.

The sample consisted of primary lung tumor tissue. The clonotype comes from a donor over 35 with non-small cell lung cancer. V and J are TRBV5-6 and TRBJ2-5; unclear D gene. CDR3 DNA sequence: TGTGCCAGCAGCTTAGGAACGGAGACCCAGTACTTC. This translates into CASSLGTETQYF.